This TCR beta chain came from a study of post-analysis software for immune sequencing data. Findings and caveats of the study: Compared with controls, patients had more of roughly five TRBV segments, including TRBV5-6, TRBV5-1 and TRBV20-1. Multiple sclerosis patients showed significantly lower normalized Chao1 diversity than controls did.

CDR1 and CDR2 from the germline V gene are SQVTM and ANQGSEA. The CDR3 extends over 14 amino acids. Every TCR beta cDNA library bore unique molecular identifiers. The authors obtained approximately 540,000 cDNA molecules from about 0.94 to 9.7 million T cells. TCRdb fed the PCR reads into MiXCR, producing one record per CDR3 protein. The repertoire consists of over 150,000 distinct CDR3 sequences, with 30% to 45% occurring once and the leading ten covering around 30%. For this clonotype: The antigen is not known.

The sample here was blood, taken after autologous hematopoietic stem cell transplantation. This sequence originates from a girl between 5 and 17 years old with multiple sclerosis. The J gene is TRBJ2-7, the V gene TRBV29-1; 7 bases align to TRBD2. The better agreement between TRBJ2-5 and the DNA end casts doubt on the J call. The CDR3 DNA reads as TGCAGCGTCCTCGGCGGGAGAGTGCGGGAGACCCAGTACTTC. This gives the protein CSVLGGRVRETQYF.